The T cell receptor beta chain under discussion was sequenced for a study of shared T cell receptors in the human thymus. Libraries were prepared by immunoSEQ multiplex PCR; TCRdb keeps only in-frame clonotypes and omits some of them. The repertoire has hundreds of thousands of clones, 88% of them found once; the top ten carry 0.008% to 0.011%. This same sample was also taken into another study, of human thymus T cells. That publication notes: In corrective heart surgery, resections were taken, and these provided the thymus tissue. Blood and thymic repertoires both appeared biased in V and J gene usage.

The receptor's source is a boy under two years old with a congenital heart defect. The sequenced material came from thymocytes.

The DNA of the CDR3 is TGCGCCAGCAGCCAAGATCACGGCTATGGCTACACCTTC. Translation gives CASSQDHGYGYTF. V gene TRBV4-1 combines with J gene TRBJ1-2; no reliable D call. Germline loops: CDR1 MGHRA, CDR2 YSYEKL. The ends were cut back, 0 bases at V and 4 bases at J, with 6 bases in the middle. The CDR3 is 13 amino acids.